This TCR beta chain stems from a study of cytomegalovirus exposure and HLA in healthy donors. On the study more broadly: Earlier sequencing of about 200 million T cells yielded around 100 million unique TCR beta sequences.

Amplification used 60 Vbeta primers and 13 Jbeta primers. Authors' analysis steps: The count from a later analysis was 79 million or so unique TCR beta chains, around 10 million of them shared. Assay used: immunoSEQ multiplex PCR; TCRdb lists only in-frame clones, some missing. V and J calls and clone size follow that table, whereas D and trimming were derived from the DNA. The sample has fewer than 200,000 clones; approximately 81% are singletons. This CDR3 comprises 13 residues. CDR1 and CDR2 (germline): SNHLY, FYNNEI. V was trimmed by 6 bases and J by 9 bases, leaving 15 bases between them. Overall study findings and caveats: Many donors carried some public TCRs, although rarity characterized most TCR sequences.

A note on this clone: Its cognate antigen is unknown.

Sequenced: PBMCs. This chain connects TRBV2 to TRBJ2-1, with D possibly matching TRBD2 (5 bases). The sequence derives from a male donor in good health and CMV-seronegative. CDR3 in amino acids: CASSGDRGGEQFF. The DNA of the CDR3 is TGTGCCAGCAGCGGTGATCGGGGTGGTGAGCAGTTCTTC.